The clone carrying this T cell receptor beta chain was counted only a few times. Its antigen is currently unknown. These data are taken from a study of T cells after yellow fever vaccination. Study-wide background: SMART-Seq v4 Ultra Low Input prepared libraries from low-cell fractions. Study-wide findings and caveats: Post-booster repertoires contained most primary-vaccination clones again (roughly 96% CD4, over 70% CD8).

Template switching by 5'RACE produced TCR cDNA, adding a universal primer site and UMIs. TCRdb used MiXCR to reprocess the 5' RACE reads, holding one entry per CDR3 protein. The sample yields 250,000 to 400,000 distinct CDR3 sequences, 4% to 5.5% seen once. Germline assignment: CDR1 SQVTM and CDR2 ANQGSEA. The length of the CDR3 is 14 residues. V shed 6 bases and J 6 bases; nucleotides not matched to a gene: 5. The chain couples TRBV29-1 to TRBJ2-1, with TRBD2 identical over 13 bases. The receptor was isolated from a man aged 18 to 35 who received the YFV17D yellow fever vaccine. Material: PBMCs, obtained 15 days after the yellow fever booster vaccination. The CDR3, as DNA: TGCAGCGTGAGAGGGACTAGCGGGGCCAATGAGCAGTTCTTC. Protein product: CSVRGTSGANEQFF.